Listed below are T cell receptor beta chains from one sample, sequenced in a study of blood T cell repertoires in COVID-19. Method: immunoSEQ multiplex PCR; TCRdb's copy keeps in-frame clones and lacks some. The repertoire holds approximately 270,000 clones, with over 75% as singletons. The sequenced sample was PBMCs or T cells enriched from blood (not recorded which). Receptor source: a woman in her forties or fifties who had recovered from COVID-19. The CDR3 runs from the conserved cysteine through the conserved F or W. A D gene is named only where the DNA matches it firmly. Clone size is not always given. Where it is, it says once, few, many or a class for expanded clones.

NA	NA	TRBV18	TRBJ1-4	TGTGCCAGCAAGGAATCGGGTGAAAAACTGTTTTTT	CASKESGEKLFF
NA	NA	TRBV27	TRBJ1-6	TGTGCCGCGGATTTTTGCCGCTCCTATAATTCACCCCTCCACTTT	CAADFCRSYNSPLHF
NA	NA	TRBV5-1	TRBJ2-7	TGCGCCAGCAGCCTCGGGGGAGGCTACGAGCAGTACTTC	CASSLGGGYEQYF
NA	NA	TRBV28	TRBJ2-3	TGTGCCAGCACGATTACTAGCACAGATACGCAGTATTTT	CASTITSTDTQYF
once	NA	TRBV5-4	TRBJ1-1	TGTGCCAGCAGCCGGGGGGCAGTGAAGACTGAAGCTTTCTTT	CASSRGAVKTEAFF
NA	TRBD1	TRBV28	TRBJ2-3	TGTGCCAGCAGTTTATCTCCGACTACAGGGGGGTCGCAGTATTTT	CASSLSPTTGGSQYF
NA	NA	TRBV5-6	TRBJ1-6	TGTGCCAGCAGCTTCCGACAGCCTAATTCACCCCTCCACTTT	CASSFRQPNSPLHF
NA	TRBD2	TRBV2	TRBJ2-1	TGTGCCAGCACCGCTAGCGGCTACAATGAGCAGTTCTTC	CASTASGYNEQFF
NA	TRBD1	TRBV4-1	TRBJ1-1	TGCGCCAGCAGCCAGGGACAGACCATGAACACTGAAGCTTTCTTT	CASSQGQTMNTEAFF
NA	NA	TRBV28	TRBJ1-2	TGTGCCAGCACCCCGCCAGGGATCTATGGCTACACCTTC	CASTPPGIYGYTF
NA	TRBD1	TRBV28	TRBJ1-5	TGTGCCAGCACGGACAGGGTGAATCAGCCCCAGCATTTT	CASTDRVNQPQHF
NA	NA	TRBV28	TRBJ1-1	TGTGCCAGCAGAACGGCTGGGAGGGCTGAAGCTTTCTTT	CASRTAGRAEAFF
NA	TRBD2	TRBV7-8	TRBJ2-1	TGTGCCAGCAGCTTCGGGAGGCCCACCTACAATGAGCAGTTCTTC	CASSFGRPTYNEQFF
NA	NA	TRBV11-1	TRBJ2-1	TGTGCCAGCAGCCGGGATCGGAATGAGCAGTTCTTC	CASSRDRNEQFF
few	NA	TRBV7-2	TRBJ2-3	TGTGCCAGCAGCTTAGGCCTAGCGCAATTTAGCACAGATACGCAGTATTTT	CASSLGLAQFSTDTQYF
NA	TRBD1	TRBV27	TRBJ1-2	TGTGCCAGCAGTTTCAGGACAGGGGATGGCTACACCTTC	CASSFRTGDGYTF
NA	TRBD1	TRBV28	TRBJ1-1	TGTGCCAGCAGTTCGGGACAGGGGACTGAAGCTTTCTTT	CASSSGQGTEAFF
NA	TRBD1	TRBV5-1	TRBJ1-5	TGCGCCAGCAGCTTAGAGGGGGCCAGCAATCAGCCCCAGCATTTT	CASSLEGASNQPQHF
once	NA	TRBV4-1	TRBJ1-2	TGCGCCAGCAGCCAAGAAGCACTTAACTATGGCTACACCTTC	CASSQEALNYGYTF
NA	TRBD1	TRBV27	TRBJ2-1	TGTGCCAGCAGCTGGCGGGACAGGGCTCTCAATGAGCAGTTCTTC	CASSWRDRALNEQFF
NA	NA	TRBV5-1	TRBJ1-4	TGCGCCAGCAGCCCTGGCCCTGGAACTAATGAAAAACTGTTTTTT	CASSPGPGTNEKLFF
NA	NA	TRBV5-1	TRBJ2-5	TGCGCCAGCGCCCGAGGAGAGATAGCGCGAGAGGAGACCCAGTACTTC	CASARGEIAREETQYF
NA	NA	TRBV7-6	TRBJ1-4	TGTGCCAGCAGCTTAGTGGGCGGGGTCGCTAATGAAAAACTGTTTTTT	CASSLVGGVANEKLFF
NA	NA	TRBV11-2	TRBJ2-7	TGTGCCAGCAGCTTAGCTCCGGGAGGGGGCTACTACGAGCAGTACTTC	CASSLAPGGGYYEQYF
NA	TRBD1	TRBV7-9	TRBJ2-1	TGTGCCAGCAGCCCCCGGGACAGGTCCTACAATGAGCAGTTCTTC	CASSPRDRSYNEQFF
NA	NA	TRBV19	TRBJ1-5	TGTGCCAGTAGTGATAGACAGTCATCACGCCAGCCCCAGCATTTT	CASSDRQSSRQPQHF
NA	NA	TRBV9	TRBJ2-1	TGTGCCAGCAGCGTAGGACAGGGGAGGGTTGAGCAGTTCTTC	CASSVGQGRVEQFF
NA	TRBD1	TRBV4-1	TRBJ2-6	TGCGCCAGCAGCCCCGGACAGGCCTCTGGGGCCAACGTCCTGACTTTC	CASSPGQASGANVLTF
NA	TRBD1	TRBV7-2	TRBJ2-6	TGTGCCAGGGCCGGGACAGGGGTCTCTGGGGCCAACGTCCTGACTTTC	CARAGTGVSGANVLTF
NA	NA	TRBV7-9	TRBJ2-7	TGTGCCAGCAGCTTAGCGCCGGGTTCCGTTCGGAGCTACGAGCAGTACTTC	CASSLAPGSVRSYEQYF
NA	NA	TRBV5-1	TRBJ1-4	TGCGCCAGCAGCACAGGACCGGGCGATGAAAAACTGTTTTTT	CASSTGPGDEKLFF
NA	NA	TRBV6-5	TRBJ2-6	TGTGCCAGCATCTCTAATGGGGCCAACGTCCTGACTTTC	CASISNGANVLTF
NA	NA	TRBV10-3	TRBJ1-5	TGTGCCATCAGTGAGGTGACAGGTCTCAATCAGCCCCAGCATTTT	CAISEVTGLNQPQHF